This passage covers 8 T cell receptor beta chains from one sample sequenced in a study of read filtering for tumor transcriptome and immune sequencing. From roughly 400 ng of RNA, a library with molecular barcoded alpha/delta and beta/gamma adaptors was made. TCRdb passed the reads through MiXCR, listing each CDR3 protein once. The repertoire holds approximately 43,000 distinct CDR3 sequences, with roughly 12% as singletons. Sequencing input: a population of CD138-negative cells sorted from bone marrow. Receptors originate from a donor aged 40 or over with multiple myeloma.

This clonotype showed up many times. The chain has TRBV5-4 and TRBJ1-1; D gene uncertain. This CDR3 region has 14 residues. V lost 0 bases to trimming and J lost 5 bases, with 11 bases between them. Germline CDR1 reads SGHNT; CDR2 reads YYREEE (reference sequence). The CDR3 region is CASSLAQAGTEAFF. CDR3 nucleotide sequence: TGTGCCAGCAGCTTGGCTCAAGCGGGGACTGAAGCTTTCTTT.

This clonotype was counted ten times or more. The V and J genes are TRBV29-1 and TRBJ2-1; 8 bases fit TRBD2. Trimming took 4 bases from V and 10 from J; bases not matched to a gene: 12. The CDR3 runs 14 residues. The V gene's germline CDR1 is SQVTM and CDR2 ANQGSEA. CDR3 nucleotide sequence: TGCAGCGTTGGACTCAGAGCGGGAGCTGAGGAGCAGTTCTTC. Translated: CSVGLRAGAEEQFF.

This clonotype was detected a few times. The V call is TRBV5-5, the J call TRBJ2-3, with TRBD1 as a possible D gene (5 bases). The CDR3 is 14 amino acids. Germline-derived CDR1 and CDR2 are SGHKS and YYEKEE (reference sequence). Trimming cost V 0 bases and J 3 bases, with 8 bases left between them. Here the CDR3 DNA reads TGTGCCAGCAGCTTGGAAAGGGGTACAGATACGCAGTATTTT. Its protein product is CASSLERGTDTQYF.

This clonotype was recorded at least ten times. This chain's CDR3 is CASSLYRSHQETQYF. The CDR3 DNA reads TGTGCCAGCAGCTTATACAGGAGCCACCAAGAGACCCAGTACTTC. This chain connects TRBV11-2 to TRBJ2-5, with D perhaps matching TRBD1 (5 bases). Looked up from germline, CDR1 is SGHAT and CDR2 is FQNNGV. V lost 2 bases and J lost 0, with 10 bases in between. CDR3 length: 15 amino acids.

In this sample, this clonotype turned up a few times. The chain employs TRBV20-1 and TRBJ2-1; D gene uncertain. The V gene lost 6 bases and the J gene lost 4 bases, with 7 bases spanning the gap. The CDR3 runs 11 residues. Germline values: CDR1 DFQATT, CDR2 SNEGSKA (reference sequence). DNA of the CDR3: TGCAGTGCGACTTCTTACAATGAGCAGTTCTTC. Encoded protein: CSATSYNEQFF.

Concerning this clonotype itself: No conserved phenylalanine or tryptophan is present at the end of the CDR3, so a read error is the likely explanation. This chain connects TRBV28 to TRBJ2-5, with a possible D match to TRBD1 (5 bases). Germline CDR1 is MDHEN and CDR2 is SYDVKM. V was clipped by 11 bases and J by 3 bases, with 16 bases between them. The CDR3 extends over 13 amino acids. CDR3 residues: CAGIPGAKETQYS. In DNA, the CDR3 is TGTGCCGGCATCCCTGGGGCGAAAGAGACCCAGTACTCC.

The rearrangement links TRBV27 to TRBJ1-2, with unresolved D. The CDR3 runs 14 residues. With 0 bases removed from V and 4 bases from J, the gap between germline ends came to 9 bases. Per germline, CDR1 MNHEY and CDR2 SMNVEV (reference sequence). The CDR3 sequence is CASSLSKGLYGYTF. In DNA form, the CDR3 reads TGTGCCAGCAGTTTATCGAAAGGACTCTATGGCTACACCTTC.

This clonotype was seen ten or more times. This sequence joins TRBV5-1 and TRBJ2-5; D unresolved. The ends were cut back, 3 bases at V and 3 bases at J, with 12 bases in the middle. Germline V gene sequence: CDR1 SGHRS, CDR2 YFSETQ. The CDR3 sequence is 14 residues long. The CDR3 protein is CASSSVSGEETQYF. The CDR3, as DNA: TGCGCCAGCAGCTCGGTTAGTGGGGAAGAGACCCAGTACTTC.